This T cell receptor (beta chain) was recovered during a study of cytomegalovirus exposure and HLA in healthy donors. Findings and limits, study-wide: Within an earlier analysis, most TCR beta V segments proved productive either about 87% or about 30% of the time. Sequencing artifact likely explains a cluster of highly shared sequence variants.

PCR primers comprised 60 Vbeta and 13 Jbeta primers. Some clones are missing from TCRdb's copy, which holds only in-frame ones; the method was immunoSEQ multiplex PCR. The sample records 130,000 or so clones, around 80% being singletons. This CDR3 contains 10 residues. With 5 bases removed from V and 13 bases from J, the gap between germline ends came to 12 bases. Per the germline V gene, CDR1 is DFQATT and CDR2 is SNEGSKA (reference sequence). About this clone: What it recognizes is unknown.

The sample taken for sequencing was PBMCs. The receptor was derived from a middle-aged man in good health and CMV-seronegative. The chain combines TRBV20-1 with TRBJ2-1; a weak D match, TRBD2 (6 bases). CDR3 sequence reads: CSAGDFEQFF. In DNA form, the CDR3 reads TGCAGTGCTGGGGACTTTGAACAGTTCTTC.